These 5 T cell receptor beta chains came from one sample sequenced in a study of T cell responses to AZD1222 COVID-19 vaccine. Assay used: immunoSEQ multiplex PCR; TCRdb lists only in-frame clones, some missing. The sample holds fewer than 140,000 clones, almost 90% seen once. Sequences were derived from peripheral blood, sampled on day 0 of AZD1222 vaccination. The receptors shown here come from an adult in good health.

The rearrangement uses TRBV7-9 and TRBJ1-2; D might be TRBD1 (5 bases). This CDR3 is built from 12 residues. Trimming pared 1 base from V and 6 bases from J, leaving 6 bases between. Germline lookup yields CDR1 SEHNR and CDR2 FQNEAQ (reference sequence). The CDR3 nucleotides are TGTGCCAGCAGCTTAGAGGGGAATGGCTACACCTTC. This encodes CASSLEGNGYTF.

The CDR3 loop is CASSFGGRNSPLHF. CDR3 sequence (DNA): TGTGCCAGCAGTTTTGGGGGAAGGAATTCACCCCTCCACTTT. The chain carries TRBV27 and TRBJ1-6; tentatively, D is TRBD1 (5 bases). Germline CDR1 MNHEY, CDR2 SMNVEV (reference sequence). The V end was cut by 3 bases, the J end by 7 bases, with 10 bases between. The CDR3 has 14 amino acids.

This sequence joins TRBV12-3 or TRBV12-4 and TRBJ2-6; D tentatively reads TRBD1 or TRBD2 (6 bases each). The CDR3 contains 13 residues. The CDR3 DNA follows: TGTCCCCGGAGGGGGGCTGGGGCCAACGTCCTGACTTTC. This encodes CPRRGAGANVLTF.

The chain recombines TRBV19 with TRBJ2-7, with D tentatively TRBD1 (7 bases). The CDR3 contains 14 residues. V gave up 5 bases and J gave up 3 bases, with 14 bases separating them. Per germline, CDR1 LNHDA and CDR2 SQIVND (reference sequence). The CDR3 here is CASSQGGGYYEQYF. CDR3 nucleotides: TGTGCCAGTAGTCAGGGGGGCGGGTACTACGAGCAGTACTTC. Using reference TRBV19 and TRBJ2-7 for the parts outside the CDR3, the full variable domain is DGGITQSPKYLFRKEGQNVTLSCEQNLNHDAMYWYRQDPGQGLRLIYYSQIVNDFQKGDIAEGYSVSREKKESFPLTVTSAQKNPTAFYLCASSQGGGYYEQYFGPGTRLTVT.

The chain has TRBV6-5 and TRBJ1-1; possible D gene TRBD1, 6 bases. Trimming stripped 5 bases from V and 0 bases from J, with 13 bases between. CDR3 size: 15 residues. The germline V gene has CDR1 MNHEY and CDR2 SVGAGI. The CDR3 nucleotides are TGTGCCAGCAGTCGGGGGGGCACTATGAACACTGAAGCTTTCTTT. This codes for CASSRGGTMNTEAFF.